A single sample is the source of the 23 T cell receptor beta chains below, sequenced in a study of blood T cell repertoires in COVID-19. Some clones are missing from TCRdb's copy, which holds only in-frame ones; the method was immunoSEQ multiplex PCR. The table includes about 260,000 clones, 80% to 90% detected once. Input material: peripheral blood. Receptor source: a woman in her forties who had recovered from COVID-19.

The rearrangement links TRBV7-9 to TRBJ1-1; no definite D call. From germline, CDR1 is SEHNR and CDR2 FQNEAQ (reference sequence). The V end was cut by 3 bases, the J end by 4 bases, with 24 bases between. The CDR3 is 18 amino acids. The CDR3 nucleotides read TGTGCCAGCAGCTTCCTCCGGAGGATCCGCGTACCATCCACTGAAGCTTTCTTT. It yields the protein CASSFLRRIRVPSTEAFF.

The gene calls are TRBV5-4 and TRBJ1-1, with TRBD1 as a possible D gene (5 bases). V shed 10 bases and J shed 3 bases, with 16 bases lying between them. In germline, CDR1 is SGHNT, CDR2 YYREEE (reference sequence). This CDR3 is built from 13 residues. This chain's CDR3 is CAAPGGVDTEAFF. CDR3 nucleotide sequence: TGTGCCGCCCCCGGAGGGGTCGACACTGAAGCTTTCTTT. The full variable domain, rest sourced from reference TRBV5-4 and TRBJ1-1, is ETGVTQSPTHLIKTRGQQVTLRCSSQSGHNTVSWYQQALGQGPQFIFQYYREEENGRGNFPPRFSGLQFPNYSSELNVNALELDDSALYLCAAPGGVDTEAFFGQGTRLTVV.

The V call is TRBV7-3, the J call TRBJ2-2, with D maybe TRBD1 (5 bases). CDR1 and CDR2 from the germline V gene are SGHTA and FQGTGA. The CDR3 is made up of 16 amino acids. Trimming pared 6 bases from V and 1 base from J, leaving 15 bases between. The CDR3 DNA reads TGTGCCAGCAGAAGGGCCTCCCAGGGGAACACCGGGGAGCTGTTTTTT. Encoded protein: CASRRASQGNTGELFF.

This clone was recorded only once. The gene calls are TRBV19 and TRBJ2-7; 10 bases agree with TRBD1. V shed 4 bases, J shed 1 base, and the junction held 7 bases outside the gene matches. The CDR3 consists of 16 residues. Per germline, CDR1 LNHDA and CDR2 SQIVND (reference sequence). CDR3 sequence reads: CASSKITGQGSYEQYF. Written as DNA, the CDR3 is TGTGCCAGTAGTAAGATAACGGGACAGGGGTCCTACGAGCAGTACTTC.

The CDR3 region is CASSVTPTGDSPLHF. The CDR3 region has the DNA TGTGCCAGCAGCGTAACCCCTACGGGAGATTCACCCCTCCACTTT. The V and J genes are TRBV9 and TRBJ1-6; D is ambiguous. This CDR3 has 15 residues. V lost 1 base and J 8 bases, leaving 13 bases between the germline ends. Germline CDR1 is SGDLS and CDR2 is YYNGEE.

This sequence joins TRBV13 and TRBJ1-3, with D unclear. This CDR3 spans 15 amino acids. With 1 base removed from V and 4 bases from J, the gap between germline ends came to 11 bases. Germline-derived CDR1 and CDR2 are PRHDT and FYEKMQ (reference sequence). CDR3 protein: CASSLELAAGNTIYF. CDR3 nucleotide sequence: TGTGCCAGCAGCTTAGAACTAGCGGCGGGAAACACCATATATTTT.

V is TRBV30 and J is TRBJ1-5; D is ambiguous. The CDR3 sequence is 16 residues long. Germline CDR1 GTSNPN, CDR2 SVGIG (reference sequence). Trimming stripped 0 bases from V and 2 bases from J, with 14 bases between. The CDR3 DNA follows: TGTGCCTGGAGTGTTACTTCCCCCCTGGGCAATCAGCCCCAGCATTTT. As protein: CAWSVTSPLGNQPQHF.

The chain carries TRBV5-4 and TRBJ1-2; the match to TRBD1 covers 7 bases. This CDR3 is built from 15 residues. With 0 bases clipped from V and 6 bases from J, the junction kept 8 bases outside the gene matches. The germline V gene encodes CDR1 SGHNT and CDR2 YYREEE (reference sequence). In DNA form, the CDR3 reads TGTGCCAGCAGCTTGGAGCCCAGGGGGGAGGATGGCTACACCTTC. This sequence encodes CASSLEPRGEDGYTF.

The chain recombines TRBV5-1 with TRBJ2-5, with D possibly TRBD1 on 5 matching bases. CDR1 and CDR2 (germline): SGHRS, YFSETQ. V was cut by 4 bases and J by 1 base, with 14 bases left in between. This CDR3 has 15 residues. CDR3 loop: CASSADRTTQETQYF. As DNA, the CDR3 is TGCGCCAGCAGCGCCGACCGGACAACCCAAGAGACCCAGTACTTC.

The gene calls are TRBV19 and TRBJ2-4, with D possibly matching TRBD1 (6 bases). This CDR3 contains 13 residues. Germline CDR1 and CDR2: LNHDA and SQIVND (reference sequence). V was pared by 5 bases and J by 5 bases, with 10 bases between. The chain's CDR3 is CASSLHRENIQYF. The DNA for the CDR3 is TGTGCCAGTAGTTTGCACAGGGAAAACATTCAGTACTTC.

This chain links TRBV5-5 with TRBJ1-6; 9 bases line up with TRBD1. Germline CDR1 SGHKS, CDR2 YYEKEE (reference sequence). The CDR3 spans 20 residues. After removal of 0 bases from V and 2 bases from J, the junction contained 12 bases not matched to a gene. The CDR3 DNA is TGTGCCAGCAGCTTGGCGACCCGGGACAGGGTCGAGCCCTATAATTCACCCCTCCACTTT. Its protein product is CASSLATRDRVEPYNSPLHF.

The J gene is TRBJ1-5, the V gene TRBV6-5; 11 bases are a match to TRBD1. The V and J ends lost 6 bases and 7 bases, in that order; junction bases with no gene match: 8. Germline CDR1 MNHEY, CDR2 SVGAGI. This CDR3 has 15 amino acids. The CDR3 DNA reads TGTGCCAGCAGCCTGGACAGGGGGCTTGGGCAGCCCCAGCATTTT. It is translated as CASSLDRGLGQPQHF.

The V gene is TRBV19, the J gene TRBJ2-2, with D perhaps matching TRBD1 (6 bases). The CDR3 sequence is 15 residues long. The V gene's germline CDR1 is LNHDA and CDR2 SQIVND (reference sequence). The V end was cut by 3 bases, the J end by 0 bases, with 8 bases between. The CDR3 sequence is CASSIWGPNTGELFF. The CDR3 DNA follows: TGTGCCAGTAGTATTTGGGGGCCGAACACCGGGGAGCTGTTTTTT.

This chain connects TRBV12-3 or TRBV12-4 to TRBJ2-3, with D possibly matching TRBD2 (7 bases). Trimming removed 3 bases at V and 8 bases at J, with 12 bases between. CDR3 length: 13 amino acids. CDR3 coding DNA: TGTGCCAGCAGTTTTGCGGGGGACACTACGCAGTATTTT. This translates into CASSFAGDTTQYF.

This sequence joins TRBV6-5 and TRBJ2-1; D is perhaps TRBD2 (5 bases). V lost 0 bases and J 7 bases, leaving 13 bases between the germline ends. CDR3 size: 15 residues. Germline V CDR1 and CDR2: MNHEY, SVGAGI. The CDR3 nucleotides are TGTGCCAGCAGTTACTCGGCGGGTCCTATGAATGAGCAGTTCTTC. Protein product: CASSYSAGPMNEQFF.

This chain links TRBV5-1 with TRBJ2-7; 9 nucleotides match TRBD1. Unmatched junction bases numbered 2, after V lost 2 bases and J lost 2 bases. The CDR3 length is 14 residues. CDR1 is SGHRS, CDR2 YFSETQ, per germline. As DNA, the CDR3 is TGCGCCAGCAGCTTTGGGACAGGGCCCTACGAGCAGTACTTC. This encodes CASSFGTGPYEQYF.

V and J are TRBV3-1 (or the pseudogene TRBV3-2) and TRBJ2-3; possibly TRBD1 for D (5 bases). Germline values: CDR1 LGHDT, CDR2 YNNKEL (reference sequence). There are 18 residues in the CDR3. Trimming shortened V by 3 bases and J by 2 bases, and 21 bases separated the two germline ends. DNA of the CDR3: TGTGCCAGCAGCCATCTCACGTGGGGCTCCACTTTCACAGATACGCAGTATTTT. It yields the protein CASSHLTWGSTFTDTQYF.

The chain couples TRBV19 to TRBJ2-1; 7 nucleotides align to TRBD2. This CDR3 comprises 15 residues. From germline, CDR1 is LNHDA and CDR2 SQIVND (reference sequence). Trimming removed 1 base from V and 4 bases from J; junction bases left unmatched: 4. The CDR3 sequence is CASSIVPSGYNEQFF. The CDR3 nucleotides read TGTGCCAGTAGTATAGTTCCTAGCGGTTACAATGAGCAGTTCTTC. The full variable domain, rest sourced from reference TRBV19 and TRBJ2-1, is DGGITQSPKYLFRKEGQNVTLSCEQNLNHDAMYWYRQDPGQGLRLIYYSQIVNDFQKGDIAEGYSVSREKKESFPLTVTSAQKNPTAFYLCASSIVPSGYNEQFFGPGTRLTVL.

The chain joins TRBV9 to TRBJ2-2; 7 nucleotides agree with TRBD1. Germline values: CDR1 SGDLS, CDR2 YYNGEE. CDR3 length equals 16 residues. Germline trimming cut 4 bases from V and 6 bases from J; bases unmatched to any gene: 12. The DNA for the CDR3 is TGTGCCAGCAGCCTCCTTTCTGGGACAGATTCCGGGGAGCTGTTTTTT. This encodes CASSLLSGTDSGELFF.

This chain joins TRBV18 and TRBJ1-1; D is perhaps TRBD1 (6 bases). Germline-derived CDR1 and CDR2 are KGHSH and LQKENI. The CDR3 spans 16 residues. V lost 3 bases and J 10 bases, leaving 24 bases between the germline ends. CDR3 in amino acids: CASSPQTGNMKVVAFF. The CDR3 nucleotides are TGTGCCAGCTCACCCCAGACAGGTAACATGAAGGTTGTAGCTTTCTTT.

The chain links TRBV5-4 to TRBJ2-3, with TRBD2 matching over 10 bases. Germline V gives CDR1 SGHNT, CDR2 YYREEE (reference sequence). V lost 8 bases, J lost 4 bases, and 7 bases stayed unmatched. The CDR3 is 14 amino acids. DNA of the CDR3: TGTGCCAGTGGAGCGGGGGGGCTGTCAGATACGCAGTATTTT. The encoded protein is CASGAGGLSDTQYF.

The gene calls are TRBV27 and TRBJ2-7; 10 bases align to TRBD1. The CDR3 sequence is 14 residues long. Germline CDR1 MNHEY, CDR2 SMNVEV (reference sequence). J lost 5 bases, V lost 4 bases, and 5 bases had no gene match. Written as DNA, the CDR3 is TGTGCCAGCAGTTCGTGGACAGGGGGAGACGAGCAGTACTTC. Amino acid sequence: CASSSWTGGDEQYF.

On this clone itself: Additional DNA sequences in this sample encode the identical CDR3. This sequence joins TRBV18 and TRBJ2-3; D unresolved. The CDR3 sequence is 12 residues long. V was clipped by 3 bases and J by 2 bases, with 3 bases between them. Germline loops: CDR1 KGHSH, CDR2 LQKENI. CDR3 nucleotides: TGTGCCAGCTCACCTAACACAGATACGCAGTATTTT. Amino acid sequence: CASSPNTDTQYF.